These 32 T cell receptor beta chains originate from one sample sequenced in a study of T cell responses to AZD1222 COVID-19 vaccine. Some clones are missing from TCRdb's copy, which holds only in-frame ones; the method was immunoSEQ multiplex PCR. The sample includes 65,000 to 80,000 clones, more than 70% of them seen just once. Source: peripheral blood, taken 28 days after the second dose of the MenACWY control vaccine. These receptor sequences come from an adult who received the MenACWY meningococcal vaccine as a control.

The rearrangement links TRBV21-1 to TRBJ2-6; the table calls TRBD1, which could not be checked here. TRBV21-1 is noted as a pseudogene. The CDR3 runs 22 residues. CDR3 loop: CASSPRSPDRGLLLSGANVLTF. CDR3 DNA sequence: TGTGCCAGCAGCCCAAGAAGCCCGGACAGGGGGCTTCTCCTCTCTGGGGCCAACGTCCTGACTTTC.

The CDR3 sequence is CASSPGGAGARQETQYF. CDR3 nucleotide sequence: TGTGCCAGCAGCCCTGGAGGAGCGGGGGCCCGTCAAGAGACCCAGTACTTC. The V and J genes are TRBV13 and TRBJ2-5, with 8 bases that match TRBD2. Trimming took 5 bases from V and 2 from J; bases not matched to a gene: 13. CDR3 length: 17 amino acids. The germline V gene encodes CDR1 PRHDT and CDR2 FYEKMQ (reference sequence).

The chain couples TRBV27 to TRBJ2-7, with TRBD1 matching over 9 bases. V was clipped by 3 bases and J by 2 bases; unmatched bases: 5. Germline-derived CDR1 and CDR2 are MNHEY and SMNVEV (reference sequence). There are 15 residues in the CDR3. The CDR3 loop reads CASSFVTGGPYEQYF. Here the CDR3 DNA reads TGTGCCAGCAGTTTTGTAACAGGGGGCCCCTACGAGCAGTACTTC.

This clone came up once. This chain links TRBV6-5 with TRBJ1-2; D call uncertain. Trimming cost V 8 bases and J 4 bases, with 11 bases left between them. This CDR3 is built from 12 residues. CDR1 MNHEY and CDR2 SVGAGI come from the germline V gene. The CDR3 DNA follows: TGTGCCAGCTTCGTTCGGGGCTATGGCTACACCTTC. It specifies CASFVRGYGYTF.

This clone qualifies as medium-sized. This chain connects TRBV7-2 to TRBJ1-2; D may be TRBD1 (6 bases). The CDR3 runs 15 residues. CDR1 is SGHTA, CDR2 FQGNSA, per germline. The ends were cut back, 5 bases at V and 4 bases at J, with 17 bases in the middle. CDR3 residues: CASSLTGLSGYGYTF. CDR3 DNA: TGTGCCAGCAGCCTAACAGGGCTTTCGGGCTATGGCTACACCTTC.

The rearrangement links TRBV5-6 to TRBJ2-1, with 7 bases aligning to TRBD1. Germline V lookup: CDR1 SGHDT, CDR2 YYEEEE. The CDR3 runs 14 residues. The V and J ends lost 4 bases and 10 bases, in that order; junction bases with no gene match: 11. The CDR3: CASSPRGPLLEQFF. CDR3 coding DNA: TGTGCCAGCAGCCCGAGGGGGCCCCTCCTAGAGCAGTTCTTC.

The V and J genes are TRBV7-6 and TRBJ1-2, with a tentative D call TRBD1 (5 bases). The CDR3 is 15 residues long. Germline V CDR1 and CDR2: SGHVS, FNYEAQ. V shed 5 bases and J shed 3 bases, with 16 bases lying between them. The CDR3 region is CASSPGQGWDYGYTF. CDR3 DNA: TGTGCCAGCAGCCCTGGCCAGGGATGGGACTATGGCTACACCTTC.

The CDR3 is CASSFTTSGSYEQYF. CDR3 coding DNA: TGTGCCAGCAGCTTCACCACTAGCGGGAGTTACGAGCAGTACTTC. The chain carries TRBV5-8 and TRBJ2-7, with 11 nucleotides matching TRBD2. The CDR3 covers 15 residues. Germline CDR1 reads SGHTS; CDR2 reads YDEGEE. J lost 4 bases, V lost 2 bases, and 5 bases had no gene match. Complete variable domain (other parts from reference TRBV5-8 and TRBJ2-7): EAGVTQSPTHLIKTRGQQATLRCSPISGHTSVYWYQQALGLGLQFLLWYDEGEERNRGNFPPRFSGRQFPNYSSELNVNALELEDSALYLCASSFTTSGSYEQYFGPGTRLTVT.

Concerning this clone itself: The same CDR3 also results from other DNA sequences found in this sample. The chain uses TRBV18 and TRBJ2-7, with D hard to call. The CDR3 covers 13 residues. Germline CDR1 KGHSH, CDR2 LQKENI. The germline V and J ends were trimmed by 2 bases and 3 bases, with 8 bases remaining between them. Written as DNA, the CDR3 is TGTGCCAGCTCACCAAGGCAGGACTACGAGCAGTACTTC. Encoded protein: CASSPRQDYEQYF.

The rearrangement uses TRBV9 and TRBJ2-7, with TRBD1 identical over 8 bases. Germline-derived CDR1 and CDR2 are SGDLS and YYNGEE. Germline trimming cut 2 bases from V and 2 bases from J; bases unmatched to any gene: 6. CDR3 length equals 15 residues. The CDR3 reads CASSVAGTGTYEQYF. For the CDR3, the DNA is TGTGCCAGCAGCGTCGCCGGGACAGGAACCTACGAGCAGTACTTC.

Here the CDR3 reads CASSDWERGEQFF. The CDR3 nucleotides are TGTGCCAGCAGTGACTGGGAAAGGGGGGAGCAGTTCTTC. This chain uses TRBV6-4 with TRBJ2-1; tentative D call: TRBD1 (6 bases). V was cut by 1 base and J by 10 bases, with 11 bases left in between. The CDR3 runs 13 residues. Per the germline V gene, CDR1 is MRHNA and CDR2 is SNTAGT.

CDR3 region: CASSSNGQGVSYEQYF. DNA of the CDR3: TGTGCCAGCAGTTCTAACGGACAGGGTGTATCCTACGAGCAGTACTTC. The chain couples TRBV28 to TRBJ2-7; TRBD1 aligns across 8 bases. Per germline, CDR1 MDHEN and CDR2 SYDVKM. Trimming took 4 bases from V and 1 from J; bases not matched to a gene: 9. The CDR3 is 16 residues long.

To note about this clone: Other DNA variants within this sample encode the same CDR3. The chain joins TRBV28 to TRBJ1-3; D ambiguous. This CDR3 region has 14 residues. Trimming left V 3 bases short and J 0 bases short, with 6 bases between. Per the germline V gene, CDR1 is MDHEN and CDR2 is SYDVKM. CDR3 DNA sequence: TGTGCCAGCAGTTTCGGTGGCTCTGGAAACACCATATATTTT. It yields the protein CASSFGGSGNTIYF.

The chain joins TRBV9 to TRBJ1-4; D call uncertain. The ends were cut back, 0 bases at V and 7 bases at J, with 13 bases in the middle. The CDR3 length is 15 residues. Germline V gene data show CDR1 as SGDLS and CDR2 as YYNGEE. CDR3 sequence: CASSVGVRGSEKLFF. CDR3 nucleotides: TGTGCCAGCAGCGTAGGGGTCAGAGGGAGTGAAAAACTGTTTTTT.

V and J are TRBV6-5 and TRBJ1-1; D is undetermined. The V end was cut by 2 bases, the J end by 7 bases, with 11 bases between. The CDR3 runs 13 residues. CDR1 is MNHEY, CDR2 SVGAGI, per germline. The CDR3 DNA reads TGTGCCAGCAGTTACCTTCGCCGGGGTGAAGCTTTCTTT. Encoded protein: CASSYLRRGEAFF.

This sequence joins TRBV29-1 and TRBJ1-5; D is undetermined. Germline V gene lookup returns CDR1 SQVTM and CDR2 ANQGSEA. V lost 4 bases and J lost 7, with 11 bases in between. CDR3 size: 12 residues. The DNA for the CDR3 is TGCAGCGTTGGAGAGGGAGGCCAGCCCCAGCATTTT. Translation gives CSVGEGGQPQHF.

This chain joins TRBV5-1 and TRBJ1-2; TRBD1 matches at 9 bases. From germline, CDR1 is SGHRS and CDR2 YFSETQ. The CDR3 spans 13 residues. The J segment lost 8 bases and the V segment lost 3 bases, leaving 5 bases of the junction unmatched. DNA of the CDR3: TGCGCCAGCAGCTCGGACAGGGGCATAGGCTACACCTTC. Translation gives CASSSDRGIGYTF.

The CDR3 spells CAISEPPGGRWNTEAFF. CDR3 nucleotide sequence: TGTGCCATCAGTGAGCCCCCAGGGGGCAGATGGAACACTGAAGCTTTCTTT. This rearrangement joins TRBV10-3 to TRBJ1-1, with 8 bases identical to TRBD1. Per germline, CDR1 ENHRY and CDR2 SYGVKD. The CDR3 covers 17 residues. V was clipped by 2 bases and J by 1 base; unmatched bases: 9.

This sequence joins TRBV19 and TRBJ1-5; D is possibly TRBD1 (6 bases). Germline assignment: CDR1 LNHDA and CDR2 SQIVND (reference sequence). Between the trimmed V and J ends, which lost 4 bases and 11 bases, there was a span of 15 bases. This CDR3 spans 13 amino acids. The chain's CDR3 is CASSRRDTPTQHF. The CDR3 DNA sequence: TGTGCCAGTAGTAGGCGGGACACCCCAACCCAGCATTTT.

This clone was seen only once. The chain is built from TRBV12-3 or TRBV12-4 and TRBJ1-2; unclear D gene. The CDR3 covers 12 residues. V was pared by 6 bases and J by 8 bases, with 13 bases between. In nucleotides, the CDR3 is TGTGCCAGCAGCCCAGCCACGTCAGGCTACACCTTC. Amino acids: CASSPATSGYTF.

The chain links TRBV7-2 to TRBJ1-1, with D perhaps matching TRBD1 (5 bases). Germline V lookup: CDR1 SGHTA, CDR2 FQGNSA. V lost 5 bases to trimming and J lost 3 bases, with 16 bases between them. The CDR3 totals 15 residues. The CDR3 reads CASSPNMGGDTEAFF. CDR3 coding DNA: TGTGCCAGCAGCCCCAATATGGGAGGGGACACTGAAGCTTTCTTT.

CDR3 sequence reads: CASSETGGTEAFF. CDR3 coding DNA: TGTGCCAGCAGCGAGACAGGGGGCACTGAAGCTTTCTTT. The genes are TRBV3-1 (or the pseudogene TRBV3-2) and TRBJ1-1, with 9 nucleotides matching TRBD1. The V gene end was trimmed by 5 bases and the J gene end by 4 bases; junction bases not matched to a gene: 2. The CDR3 contains 13 residues. CDR1 and CDR2 (germline): LGHDT, YNNKEL (reference sequence).

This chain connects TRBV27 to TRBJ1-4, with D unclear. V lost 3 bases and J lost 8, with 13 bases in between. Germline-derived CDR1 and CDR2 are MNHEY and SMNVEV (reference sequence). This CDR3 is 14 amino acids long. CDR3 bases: TGTGCCAGCAGTTTCCTCGGACGGATAGAAAAACTGTTTTTT. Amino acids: CASSFLGRIEKLFF.

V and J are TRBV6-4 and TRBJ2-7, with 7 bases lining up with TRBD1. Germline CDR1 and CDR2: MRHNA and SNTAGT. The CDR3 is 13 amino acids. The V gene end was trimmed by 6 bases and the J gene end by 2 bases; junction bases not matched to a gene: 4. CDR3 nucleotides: TGTGCCAGCAGGCGTGGGACAGCCTACGAGCAGTACTTC. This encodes CASRRGTAYEQYF.

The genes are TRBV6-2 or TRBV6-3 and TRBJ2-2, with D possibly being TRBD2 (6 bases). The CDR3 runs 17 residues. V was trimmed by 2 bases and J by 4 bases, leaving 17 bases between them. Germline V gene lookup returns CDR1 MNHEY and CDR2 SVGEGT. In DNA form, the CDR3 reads TGTGCCAGCAGTTACGACGGGACTCTAAGTGGCACCGGGGAGCTGTTTTTT. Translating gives CASSYDGTLSGTGELFF.

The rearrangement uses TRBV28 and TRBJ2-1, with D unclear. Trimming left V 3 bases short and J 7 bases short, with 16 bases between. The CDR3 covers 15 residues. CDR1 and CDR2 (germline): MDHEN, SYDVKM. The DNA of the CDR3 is TGTGCCAGCAGTTTGCTACCACGGTTGGGGAATGAGCAGTTCTTC. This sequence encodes CASSLLPRLGNEQFF. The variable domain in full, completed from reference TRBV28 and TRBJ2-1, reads DVKVTQSSRYLVKRTGEKVFLECVQDMDHENMFWYRQDPGLGLRLIYFSYDVKMKEKGDIPEGYSVSREKKERFSLILESASTNQTSMYLCASSLLPRLGNEQFFGPGTRLTVL.

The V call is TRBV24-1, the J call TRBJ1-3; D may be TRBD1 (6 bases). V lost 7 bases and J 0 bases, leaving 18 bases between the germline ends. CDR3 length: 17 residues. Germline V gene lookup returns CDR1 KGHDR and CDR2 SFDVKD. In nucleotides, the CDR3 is TGTGCCACCAGCAGGCGTGGGACAACTCGCTCTGGAAACACCATATATTTT. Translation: CATSRRGTTRSGNTIYF.

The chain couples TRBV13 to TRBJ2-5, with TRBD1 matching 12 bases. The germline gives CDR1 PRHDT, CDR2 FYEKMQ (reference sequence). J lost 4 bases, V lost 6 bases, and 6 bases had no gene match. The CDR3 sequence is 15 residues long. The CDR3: CASRGQGANGETQYF. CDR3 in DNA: TGTGCCAGCAGGGGACAGGGGGCTAATGGAGAGACCCAGTACTTC.

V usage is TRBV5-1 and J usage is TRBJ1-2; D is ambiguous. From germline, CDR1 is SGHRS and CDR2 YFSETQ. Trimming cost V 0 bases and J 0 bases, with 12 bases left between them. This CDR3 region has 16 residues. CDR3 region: CASSLASTSSNYGYTF. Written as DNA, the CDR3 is TGCGCCAGCAGCTTGGCGTCGACAAGCTCTAACTATGGCTACACCTTC.

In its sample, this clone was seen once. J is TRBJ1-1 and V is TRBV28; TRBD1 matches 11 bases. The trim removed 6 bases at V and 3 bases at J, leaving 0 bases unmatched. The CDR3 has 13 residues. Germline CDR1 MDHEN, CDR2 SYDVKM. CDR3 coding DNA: TGTGCCAGCAGGGGACAGGGGGACACTGAAGCTTTCTTT. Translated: CASRGQGDTEAFF. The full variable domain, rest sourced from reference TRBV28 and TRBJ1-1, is DVKVTQSSRYLVKRTGEKVFLECVQDMDHENMFWYRQDPGLGLRLIYFSYDVKMKEKGDIPEGYSVSREKKERFSLILESASTNQTSMYLCASRGQGDTEAFFGQGTRLTVV.

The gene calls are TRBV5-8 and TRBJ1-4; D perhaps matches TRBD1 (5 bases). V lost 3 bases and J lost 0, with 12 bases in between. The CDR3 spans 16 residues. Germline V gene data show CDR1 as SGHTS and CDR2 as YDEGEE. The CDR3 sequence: CASSSGSTSTNEKLFF. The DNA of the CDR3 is TGTGCCAGCAGCTCAGGGTCAACATCAACTAATGAAAAACTGTTTTTT.

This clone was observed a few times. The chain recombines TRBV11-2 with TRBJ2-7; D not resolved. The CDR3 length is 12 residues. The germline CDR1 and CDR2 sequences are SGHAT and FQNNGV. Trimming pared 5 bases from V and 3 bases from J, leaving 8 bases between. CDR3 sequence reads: CASSTLLYEQYF. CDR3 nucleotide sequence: TGTGCCAGCAGCACACTCCTCTACGAGCAGTACTTC.